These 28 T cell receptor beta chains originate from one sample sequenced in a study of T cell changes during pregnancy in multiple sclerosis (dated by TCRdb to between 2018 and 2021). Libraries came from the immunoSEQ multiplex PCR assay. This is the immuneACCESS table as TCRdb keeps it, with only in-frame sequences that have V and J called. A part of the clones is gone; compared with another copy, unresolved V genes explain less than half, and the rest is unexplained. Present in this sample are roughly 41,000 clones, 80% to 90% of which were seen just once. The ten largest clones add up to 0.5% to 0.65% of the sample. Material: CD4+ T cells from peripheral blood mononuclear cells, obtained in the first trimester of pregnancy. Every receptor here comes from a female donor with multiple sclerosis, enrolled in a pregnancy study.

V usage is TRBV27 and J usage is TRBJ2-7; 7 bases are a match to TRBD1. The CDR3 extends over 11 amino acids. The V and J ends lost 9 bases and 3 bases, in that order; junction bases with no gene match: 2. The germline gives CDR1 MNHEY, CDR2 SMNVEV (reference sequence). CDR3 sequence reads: CASSGGYEQYF. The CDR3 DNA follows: TGTGCCAGTTCAGGGGGCTACGAGCAGTACTTC.

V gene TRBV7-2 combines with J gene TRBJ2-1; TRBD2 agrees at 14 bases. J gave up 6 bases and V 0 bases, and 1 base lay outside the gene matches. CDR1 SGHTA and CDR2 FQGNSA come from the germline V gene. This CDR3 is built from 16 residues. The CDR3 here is CASSLAGLAGVNEQFF. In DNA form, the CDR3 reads TGTGCCAGCAGCTTAGCGGGACTAGCGGGAGTCAATGAGCAGTTCTTC.

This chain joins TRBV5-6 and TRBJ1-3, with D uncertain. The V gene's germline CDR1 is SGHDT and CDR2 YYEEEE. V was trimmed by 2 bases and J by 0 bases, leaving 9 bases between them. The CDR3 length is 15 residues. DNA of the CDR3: TGTGCCAGCAGCTTAGGGAGGAACTCTGGAAACACCATATATTTT. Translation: CASSLGRNSGNTIYF.

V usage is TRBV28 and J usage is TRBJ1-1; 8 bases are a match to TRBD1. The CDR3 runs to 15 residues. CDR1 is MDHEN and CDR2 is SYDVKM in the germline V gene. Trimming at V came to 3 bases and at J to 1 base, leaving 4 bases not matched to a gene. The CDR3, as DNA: TGTGCCAGCAGTTTGACAGGGGCTAAGAACACTGAAGCTTTCTTT. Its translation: CASSLTGAKNTEAFF.

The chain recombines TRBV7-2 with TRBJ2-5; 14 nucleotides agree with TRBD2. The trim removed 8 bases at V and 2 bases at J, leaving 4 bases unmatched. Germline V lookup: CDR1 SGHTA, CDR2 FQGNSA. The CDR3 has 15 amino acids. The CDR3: CASGTSGSSQETQYF. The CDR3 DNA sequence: TGTGCCAGCGGGACTAGCGGGAGCAGTCAAGAGACCCAGTACTTC.

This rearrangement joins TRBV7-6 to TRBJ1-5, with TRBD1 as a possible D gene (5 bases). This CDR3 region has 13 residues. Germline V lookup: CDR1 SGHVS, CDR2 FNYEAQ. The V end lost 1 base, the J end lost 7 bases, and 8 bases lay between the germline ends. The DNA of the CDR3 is TGTGCCAGCAGCTTAGGGGGGGGGCAGCCCCAGCATTTT. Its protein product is CASSLGGGQPQHF.

The CDR3 region is CAWSATGYTEAFF. The DNA for the CDR3 is TGTGCCTGGAGTGCTACAGGGTACACTGAAGCTTTCTTT. This sequence joins TRBV30 and TRBJ1-1; tentatively, D is TRBD1 (6 bases). This CDR3 spans 13 amino acids. Trimming removed 1 base at V and 3 bases at J, with 9 bases between. Germline CDR1 and CDR2: GTSNPN and SVGIG (reference sequence).

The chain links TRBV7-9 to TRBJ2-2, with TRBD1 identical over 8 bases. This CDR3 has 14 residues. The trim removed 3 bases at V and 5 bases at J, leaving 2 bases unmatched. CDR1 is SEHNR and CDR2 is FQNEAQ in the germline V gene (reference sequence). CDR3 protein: CASSFGTGTGELFF. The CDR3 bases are TGTGCCAGCAGCTTTGGGACAGGAACCGGGGAGCTGTTTTTT.

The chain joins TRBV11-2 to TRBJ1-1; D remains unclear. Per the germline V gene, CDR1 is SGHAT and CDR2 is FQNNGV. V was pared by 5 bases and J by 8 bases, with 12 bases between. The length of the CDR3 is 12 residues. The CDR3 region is CASSPSGGEAFF. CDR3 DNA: TGTGCCAGCAGCCCCTCGGGAGGGGAAGCTTTCTTT.

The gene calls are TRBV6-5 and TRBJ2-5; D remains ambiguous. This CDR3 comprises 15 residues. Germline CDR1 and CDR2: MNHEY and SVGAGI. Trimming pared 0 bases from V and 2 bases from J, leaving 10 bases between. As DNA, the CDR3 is TGTGCCAGCAGTTACTCGTATGGGCAGCAAGAGACCCAGTACTTC. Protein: CASSYSYGQQETQYF.

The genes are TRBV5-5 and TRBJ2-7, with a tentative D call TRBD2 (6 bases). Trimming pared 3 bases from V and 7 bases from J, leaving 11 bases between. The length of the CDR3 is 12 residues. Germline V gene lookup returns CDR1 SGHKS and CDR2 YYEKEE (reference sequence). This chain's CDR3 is CASSSRDWEQYF. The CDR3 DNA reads TGTGCCAGCAGCTCGCGGGACTGGGAGCAGTACTTC.

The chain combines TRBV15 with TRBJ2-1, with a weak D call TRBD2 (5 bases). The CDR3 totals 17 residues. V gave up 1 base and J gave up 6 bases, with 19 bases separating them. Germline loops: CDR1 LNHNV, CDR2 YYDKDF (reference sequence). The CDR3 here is CATSRAPGPGGPNEQFF. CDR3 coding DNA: TGTGCCACCAGCAGAGCTCCCGGGCCCGGCGGGCCCAATGAGCAGTTCTTC.

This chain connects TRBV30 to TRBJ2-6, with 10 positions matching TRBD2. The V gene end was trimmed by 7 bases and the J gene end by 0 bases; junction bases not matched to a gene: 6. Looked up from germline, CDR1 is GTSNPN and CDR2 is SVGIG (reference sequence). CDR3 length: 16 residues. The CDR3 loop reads CALTSGPLSGANVLTF. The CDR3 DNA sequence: TGTGCCTTGACTAGCGGGCCTCTCTCTGGGGCCAACGTCCTGACTTTC. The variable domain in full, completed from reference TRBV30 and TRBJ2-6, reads SQTIHQWPATLVQPVGSPLSLECTVEGTSNPNLYWYRQAAGRGLQLLFYSVGIGQISSEVPQNLSASRPQDRQFILSSKKLLLSDSGFYLCALTSGPLSGANVLTFGAGSRLTVL.

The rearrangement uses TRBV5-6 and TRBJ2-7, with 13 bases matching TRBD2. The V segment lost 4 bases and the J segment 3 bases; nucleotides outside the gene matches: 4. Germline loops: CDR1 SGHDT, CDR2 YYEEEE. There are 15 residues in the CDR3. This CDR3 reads CASSRTSGSLYEQYF. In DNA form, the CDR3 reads TGTGCCAGCAGCCGGACTAGCGGGAGTCTCTACGAGCAGTACTTC.

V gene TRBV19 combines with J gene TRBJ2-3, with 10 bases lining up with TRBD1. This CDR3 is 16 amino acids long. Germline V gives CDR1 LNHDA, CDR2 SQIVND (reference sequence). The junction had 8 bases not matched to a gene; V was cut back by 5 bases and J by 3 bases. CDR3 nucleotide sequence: TGTGCCAGTAGTGCCGCGTTGGGACAGGGGACAGATACGCAGTATTTT. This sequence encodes CASSAALGQGTDTQYF.

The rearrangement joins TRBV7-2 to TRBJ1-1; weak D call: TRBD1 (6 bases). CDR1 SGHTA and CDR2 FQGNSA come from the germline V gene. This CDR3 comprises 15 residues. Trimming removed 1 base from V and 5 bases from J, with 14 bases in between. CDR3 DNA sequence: TGTGCCAGCAGCTTAGTCCCAGGGGTTTCGACTGAAGCTTTCTTT. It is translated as CASSLVPGVSTEAFF.

CDR3 DNA: TGCGCCAGCAGCCGAGATTCGGGACAGGGATACGAGCAGTACTTC. It translates to CASSRDSGQGYEQYF. J is TRBJ2-7 and V is TRBV4-3; 9 bases agree with TRBD1. This CDR3 has 15 amino acids. The germline V gene encodes CDR1 LGHNA and CDR2 YSLEER. V lost 4 bases and J lost 4; bases outside the gene matches: 8.

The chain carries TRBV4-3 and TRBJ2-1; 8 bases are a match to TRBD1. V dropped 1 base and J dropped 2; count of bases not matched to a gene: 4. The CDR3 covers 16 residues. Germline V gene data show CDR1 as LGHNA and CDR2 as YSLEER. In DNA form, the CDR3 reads TGCGCCAGCAGCCAAGGGTGGACAGGGACCTACAATGAGCAGTTCTTC. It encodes CASSQGWTGTYNEQFF.

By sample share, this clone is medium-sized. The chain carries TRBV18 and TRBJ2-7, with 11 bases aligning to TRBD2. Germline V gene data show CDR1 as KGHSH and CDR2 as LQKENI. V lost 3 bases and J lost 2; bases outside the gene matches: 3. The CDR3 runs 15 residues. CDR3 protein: CASSPTSGRTYEQYF. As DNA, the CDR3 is TGTGCCAGCTCACCCACTAGCGGGAGAACCTACGAGCAGTACTTC. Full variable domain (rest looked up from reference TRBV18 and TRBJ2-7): NAGVMQNPRHLVRRRGQEARLRCSPMKGHSHVYWYRQLPEEGLKFMVYLQKENIIDESGMPKERFSAEFPKEGPSILRIQQVVRGDSAAYFCASSPTSGRTYEQYFGPGTRLTVT.

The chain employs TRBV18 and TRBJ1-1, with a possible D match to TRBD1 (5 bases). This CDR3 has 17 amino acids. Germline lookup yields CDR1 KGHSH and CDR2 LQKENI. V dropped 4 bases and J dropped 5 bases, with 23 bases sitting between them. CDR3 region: CASSLSETRRSGTEAFF. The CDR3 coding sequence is TGTGCCAGCTCACTTTCTGAGACACGGCGGTCAGGGACTGAAGCTTTCTTT.

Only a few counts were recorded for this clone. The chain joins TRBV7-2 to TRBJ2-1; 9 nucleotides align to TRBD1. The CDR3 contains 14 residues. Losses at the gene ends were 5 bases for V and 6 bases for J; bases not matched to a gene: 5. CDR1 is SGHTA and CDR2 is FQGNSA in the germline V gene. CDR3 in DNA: TGTGCCAGCAGCAAGGGACAGGGTTTCAATGAGCAGTTCTTC. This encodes CASSKGQGFNEQFF.

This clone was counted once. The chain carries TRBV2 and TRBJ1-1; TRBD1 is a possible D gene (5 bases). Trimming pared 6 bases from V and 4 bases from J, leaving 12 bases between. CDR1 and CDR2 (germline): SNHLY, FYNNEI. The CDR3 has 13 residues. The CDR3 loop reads CASSKDKATEAFF. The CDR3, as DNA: TGTGCCAGCAGCAAGGACAAGGCCACTGAAGCTTTCTTT.

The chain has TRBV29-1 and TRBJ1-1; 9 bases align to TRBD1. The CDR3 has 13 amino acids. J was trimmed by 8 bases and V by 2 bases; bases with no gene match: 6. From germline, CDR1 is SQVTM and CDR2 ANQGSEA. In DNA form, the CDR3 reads TGCAGCGTTGAATGGTACAGGGGGCAGGAAGCTTTCTTT. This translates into CSVEWYRGQEAFF.

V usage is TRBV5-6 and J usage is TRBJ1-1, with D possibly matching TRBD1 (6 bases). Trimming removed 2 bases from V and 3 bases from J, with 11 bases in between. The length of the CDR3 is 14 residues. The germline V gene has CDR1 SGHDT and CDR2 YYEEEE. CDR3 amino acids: CASSFQGYHTEAFF. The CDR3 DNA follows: TGTGCCAGCAGCTTTCAGGGGTATCACACTGAAGCTTTCTTT.

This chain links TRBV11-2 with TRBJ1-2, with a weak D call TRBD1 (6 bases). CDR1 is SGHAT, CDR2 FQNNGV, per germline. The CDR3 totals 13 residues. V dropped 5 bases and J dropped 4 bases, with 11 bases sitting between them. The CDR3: CASSSSGAYGYTF. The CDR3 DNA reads TGTGCCAGCAGCAGTTCAGGGGCCTATGGCTACACCTTC. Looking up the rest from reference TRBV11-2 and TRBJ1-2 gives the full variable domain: EAGVAQSPRYKIIEKRQSVAFWCNPISGHATLYWYQQILGQGPKLLIQFQNNGVVDDSQLPKDRFSAERLKGVDSTLKIQPAKLEDSAVYLCASSSSGAYGYTFGSGTRLTVV.

The CDR3 DNA reads TGCGCCAGCAGCCAGCGGTACATGGCCGCAGATACGCAGTATTTT. Translated: CASSQRYMAADTQYF. The chain is built from TRBV4-3 and TRBJ2-3, with D hard to call. Germline V gives CDR1 LGHNA, CDR2 YSLEER. This CDR3 spans 15 amino acids. V gave up 3 bases and J gave up 4 bases, with 14 bases separating them.

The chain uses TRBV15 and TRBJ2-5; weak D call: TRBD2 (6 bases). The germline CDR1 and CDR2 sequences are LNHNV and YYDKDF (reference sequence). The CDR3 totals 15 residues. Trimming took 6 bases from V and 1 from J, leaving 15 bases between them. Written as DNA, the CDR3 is TGTGCCACCAGAGAAAGTAGCGGAGCCCAAGAGACCCAGTACTTC. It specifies CATRESSGAQETQYF.

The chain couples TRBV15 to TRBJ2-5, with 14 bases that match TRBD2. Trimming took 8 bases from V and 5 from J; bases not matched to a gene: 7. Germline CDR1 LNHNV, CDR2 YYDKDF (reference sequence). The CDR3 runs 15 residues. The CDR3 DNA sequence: TGTGCCACCGCGTCGGGACTAGCGGGAGTGGAGACCCAGTACTTC. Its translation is CATASGLAGVETQYF.